This is a list of T cell receptor beta chains from one sample in a study of shared clonotypes between healthy human individuals. This table comes from immunoSEQ multiplex PCR, and its TCRdb copy is limited to in-frame clones, with some not included. This sample has more than 500,000 clones, with roughly 95% found just once. The sample consisted of naive CD4+ T cells sorted from blood. Every receptor here comes from a woman aged 25 to 39 in good health. Both conserved end residues are part of each CDR3. A D gene is named only where the DNA matches it firmly. Size is omitted from some rows. Given values are once, few, many or a class for expanded clones.

TRBJ1-1	TRBV28	TRBD1	-	CASRDRVNTEAFF	TGTGCCAGCAGGGACAGGGTGAACACTGAAGCTTTCTTT
TRBJ2-3	TRBV29-1	-	-	CSVARVGGTDTQYF	TGCAGCGTTGCCCGGGTTGGGGGCACAGATACGCAGTATTTT
TRBJ1-1	TRBV19	TRBD1	-	CASTHTDRDSTEAFF	TGTGCCAGTACCCATACCGACAGGGATTCGACTGAAGCTTTCTTT
TRBJ2-1	TRBV5-1	-	once	CASSLEAFNEQFF	TGCGCCAGCAGCTTGGAGGCTTTCAATGAGCAGTTCTTC
TRBJ2-2	TRBV18	-	-	CASSQTLPGLGNTGELFF	TGTGCCAGCTCACAGACACTCCCGGGACTCGGGAACACCGGGGAGCTGTTTTTT
TRBJ1-2	TRBV19	TRBD1	once	CASSIDRVGYTF	TGTGCCAGTAGTATTGACAGGGTTGGCTACACCTTC
TRBJ2-7	TRBV6-1	TRBD2	-	CASSEWRESHEQYF	TGTGCCAGCAGTGAATGGCGGGAGTCCCACGAGCAGTACTTC
TRBJ2-4	TRBV6-5	TRBD1	-	CASSYHRGAKNIQYF	TGTGCCAGCAGTTACCACAGGGGGGCCAAAAACATTCAGTACTTC
TRBJ1-1	TRBV27	-	-	CASGSRQAPNTEAFF	TGTGCCAGCGGATCGAGACAGGCACCGAACACTGAAGCTTTCTTT
TRBJ2-7	TRBV28	-	-	CASSLVGEYEQYF	TGTGCCAGCAGTTTAGTAGGGGAATACGAGCAGTACTTC
TRBJ2-2	TRBV2	-	-	CASSGQGNAGELFF	TGTGCCAGCAGTGGTCAGGGGAACGCCGGGGAGCTGTTTTTT
TRBJ2-7	TRBV5-1	TRBD2	-	CASSLLAGGNYEQYF	TGCGCCAGCAGCTTGCTCGCGGGAGGGAACTACGAGCAGTACTTC
TRBJ2-3	TRBV28	-	-	CAYGGGGTDTQYF	TGTGCCTACGGAGGCGGTGGCACAGATACGCAGTATTTT
TRBJ2-5	TRBV7-9	-	-	CASSLRPQETQYF	TGTGCCAGCAGCCTAAGACCCCAAGAGACCCAGTACTTC
TRBJ2-1	TRBV1	-	-	CTSTRTGGDEQFF	TGCACCAGCACCCGGACAGGGGGCGATGAGCAGTTCTTC
TRBJ1-6	TRBV6-6	TRBD1	-	CAARGDSSNSPLHF	TGTGCCGCCCGGGGGGACAGCTCAAATTCACCCCTCCACTTT
TRBJ2-3	TRBV6-5	-	-	CASSSEARGADTQYF	TGTGCCAGCAGTTCAGAGGCCAGAGGGGCCGATACGCAGTATTTT
TRBJ2-7	TRBV29-1	-	-	CSVLDGVGQYF	TGCAGCGTCCTCGACGGGGTCGGGCAGTACTTC
TRBJ1-3	TRBV19	-	-	CASRRGGSGNTIYF	TGTGCCAGTAGAAGGGGGGGGTCCGGAAACACCATATATTTT
TRBJ1-1	TRBV18	TRBD1	-	CASSILPGQEADTEAFF	TGTGCCAGCTCAATTCTTCCCGGACAGGAGGCGGACACTGAAGCTTTCTTT
TRBJ2-3	TRBV11-2	-	-	CASSLILSTDTQYF	TGTGCCAGCAGCTTAATCCTCAGCACAGATACGCAGTATTTT
TRBJ1-1	TRBV5-1	-	-	CASSLVSGTEAFF	TGCGCCAGCAGCTTGGTTTCTGGCACTGAAGCTTTCTTT
TRBJ2-7	TRBV5-6	TRBD2	-	CASSTSGRHYEQYF	TGTGCCAGCAGCACTAGCGGGAGACACTACGAGCAGTACTTC
TRBJ1-2	TRBV2	TRBD1	-	CASRAGQNYGYTF	TGTGCCAGCAGAGCGGGACAGAACTATGGCTACACCTTC
TRBJ2-1	TRBV2	-	-	CASRVADEQFF	TGTGCCAGCAGGGTTGCGGATGAGCAGTTCTTC
TRBJ2-2	TRBV11-2	TRBD2	-	CASSSGSGRVNTGELFF	TGTGCCAGCAGCTCTGGTAGCGGGAGGGTCAACACCGGGGAGCTGTTTTTT
TRBJ1-1	TRBV28	-	-	CASSRRSEAFF	TGTGCCAGCAGTAGAAGGTCTGAAGCTTTCTTT
TRBJ1-1	TRBV2	-	-	CASSTGHTEAFF	TGTGCCAGCAGTACAGGGCACACTGAAGCTTTCTTT
TRBJ2-5	TRBV27	TRBD2	-	CASSLSTGGPKTQYF	TGTGCCAGCAGTTTATCCACGGGAGGGCCAAAGACCCAGTACTTC
TRBJ2-1	TRBV19	-	-	CASSDGGSSYNEQFF	TGTGCCAGTAGTGATGGGGGCAGCTCCTACAATGAGCAGTTCTTC
TRBJ2-7	TRBV27	-	-	CASSFLAGHSYEQYF	TGTGCCAGCAGTTTCCTTGCGGGGCACTCCTACGAGCAGTACTTC
TRBJ2-3	TRBV18	-	-	CASAVMGADTQYF	TGTGCCAGTGCCGTGATGGGAGCAGATACGCAGTATTTT
TRBJ1-1	TRBV5-1	TRBD1	-	CASSLGDRGRTEAFF	TGCGCCAGCAGCTTGGGGGACAGGGGGCGAACTGAAGCTTTCTTT
TRBJ1-1	TRBV30	-	-	CAWARTPNTEAFF	TGTGCCTGGGCCCGGACACCTAACACTGAAGCTTTCTTT
TRBJ2-2	TRBV5-4	-	-	CASSSGVPGELFF	TGTGCCAGCAGCTCAGGGGTCCCCGGGGAGCTGTTTTTT
TRBJ2-3	TRBV11-2	-	-	CASSPWDPGTDTQYF	TGTGCCAGCAGCCCCTGGGACCCAGGGACAGATACGCAGTATTTT
TRBJ2-5	TRBV4-1	-	-	CASSHQETQYF	TGCGCCAGCAGCCACCAAGAGACCCAGTACTTC
TRBJ2-7	TRBV5-1	-	-	CASSLGGAFYEQYF	TGCGCCAGCAGCTTGGGAGGGGCCTTCTACGAGCAGTACTTC
TRBJ2-1	TRBV7-9	TRBD1	-	CASSKTGTGYNEQFF	TGTGCCAGCAGCAAGACCGGGACAGGGTACAATGAGCAGTTCTTC
TRBJ2-7	TRBV6-5	TRBD2	-	CASSRGLAGTYEQYF	TGTGCCAGCAGCCGGGGACTAGCGGGAACCTACGAGCAGTACTTC
TRBJ1-3	TRBV11-2	-	-	CASSLYPISGNTIYF	TGTGCCAGCAGCTTATATCCGATCTCTGGAAACACCATATATTTT
TRBJ2-6	TRBV5-1	-	-	CASSPTPLQSFSGANVLTF	TGCGCCAGCAGCCCAACCCCCTTACAATCTTTCTCTGGGGCCAACGTCCTGACTTTC
TRBJ1-2	TRBV7-8	-	once	CASSGQGYGYTF	TGTGCCAGCAGCGGGCAGGGGTATGGCTACACCTTC
TRBJ1-1	TRBV18	TRBD1	-	CASSPGDRAGTEAFF	TGTGCCAGCTCACCCGGGGACAGGGCGGGCACTGAAGCTTTCTTT
TRBJ2-7	TRBV2	TRBD1	-	CASSPDRDRFLKQYF	TGTGCCAGCAGCCCAGACCGGGACAGGTTCTTGAAGCAGTACTTC
TRBJ1-1	TRBV29-1	-	once	CSGSLNTEAFF	TGCAGCGGATCGTTGAACACTGAAGCTTTCTTT
TRBJ1-1	TRBV6-1	TRBD1	once	CAIDIQGTTEAFF	TGTGCCATCGATATACAGGGGACCACTGAAGCTTTCTTT
TRBJ1-5	TRBV28	-	-	CASSFIASQPQHF	TGTGCCAGCAGTTTCATAGCGAGTCAGCCCCAGCATTTT
TRBJ2-1	TRBV7-2	TRBD2	-	CASSLLTSGYNEQFF	TGTGCCAGCAGCTTACTGACTAGCGGCTACAATGAGCAGTTCTTC
TRBJ1-5	TRBV2	-	few	CASSEDIYQPQHF	TGTGCCAGCAGTGAGGACATTTATCAGCCCCAGCATTTT
TRBJ2-3	TRBV18	-	-	CASSPNSGLPDTQYF	TGTGCCAGCTCACCAAATAGTGGGTTACCAGATACGCAGTATTTT
TRBJ2-1	TRBV19	TRBD2	-	CASSIVSASGRDEQFF	TGTGCCAGTAGTATAGTCTCCGCTAGCGGGAGGGATGAGCAGTTCTTC
TRBJ1-4	TRBV28	-	-	CASSFAQHEKLFF	TGTGCCAGCAGTTTTGCACAGCATGAAAAACTGTTTTTT
TRBJ2-5	TRBV5-8	TRBD2	-	CASSLGRASGSEETQYF	TGTGCCAGCAGCTTGGGTCGGGCTAGCGGGAGCGAAGAGACCCAGTACTTC
TRBJ1-3	TRBV28	-	-	CASSSPEGSGNTIYF	TGTGCCAGCAGCTCCCCGGAGGGGTCAGGAAACACCATATATTTT
TRBJ2-1	TRBV18	-	-	CASSPDYLREQFF	TGTGCCAGCTCACCGGACTATCTTCGTGAGCAGTTCTTC
TRBJ2-7	TRBV4-1	-	-	CASSARESNNYEQYF	TGCGCCAGCAGCGCCCGAGAAAGTAATAACTACGAGCAGTACTTC
TRBJ2-1	TRBV5-1	TRBD2	-	CASSSGTSAYNEQFF	TGCGCCAGCAGCTCAGGGACTAGCGCCTACAATGAGCAGTTCTTC
TRBJ1-5	TRBV28	-	-	CASSQSDRINQPQHF	TGTGCCAGCAGTCAGTCGGACAGAATAAATCAGCCCCAGCATTTT